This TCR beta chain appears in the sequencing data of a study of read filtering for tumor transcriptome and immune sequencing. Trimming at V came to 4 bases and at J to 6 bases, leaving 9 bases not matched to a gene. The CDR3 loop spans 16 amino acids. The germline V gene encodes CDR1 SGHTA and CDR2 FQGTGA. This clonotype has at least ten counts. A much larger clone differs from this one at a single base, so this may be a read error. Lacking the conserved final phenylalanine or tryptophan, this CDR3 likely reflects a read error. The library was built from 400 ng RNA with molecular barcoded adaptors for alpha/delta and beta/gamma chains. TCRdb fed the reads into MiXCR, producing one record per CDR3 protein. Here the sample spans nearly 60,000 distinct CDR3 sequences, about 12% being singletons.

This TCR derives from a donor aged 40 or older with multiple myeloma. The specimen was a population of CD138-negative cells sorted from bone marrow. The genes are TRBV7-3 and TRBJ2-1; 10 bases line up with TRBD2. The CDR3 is CASSSERGGLGNEQFL. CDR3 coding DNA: TGTGCCAGCAGCTCAGAGCGGGGGGGCCTTGGCAATGAGCAGTTCCTC.